Shown below are 6 T cell receptor beta chains from a single sample sequenced in a study of T cell repertoires in cytomegalovirus infection. One entry per CDR3 protein results from TCRdb running MiXCR on the reads. Of approximately 76,000 distinct CDR3 sequences in the sample, more than 3.5% were seen once. Source material: PBMCs. All receptors come from a human donor in good health (CMV status not recorded). Some clones in this sample may be carry-over from other donors' samples.

This clonotype was seen at least ten times. This chain links TRBV12-3 or TRBV12-4 with TRBJ2-5; possible D gene TRBD2, 6 bases. This CDR3 region has 15 residues. Trimming took off 8 bases at V and 5 bases at J, with 21 bases between the two ends. CDR3 sequence reads: CASRLGVLGGETQYF. The DNA for the CDR3 is TGTGCCAGCCGTCTTGGTGTTTTGGGAGGCGAGACCCAGTACTTC.

Many counts were recorded for this clonotype. This chain uses TRBV7-2 with TRBJ2-5; D may be TRBD1 (5 bases). Per the germline V gene, CDR1 is SGHTA and CDR2 is FQGNSA. V was cut by 5 bases and J by 2 bases, with 9 bases left in between. The CDR3 extends over 13 amino acids. CDR3 amino acids: CASSHDSQETQYF. The DNA for the CDR3 is TGTGCCAGCAGCCATGACAGTCAAGAGACCCAGTACTTC.

This clonotype was recorded many times. The V and J genes are TRBV7-9 and TRBJ1-1; D is perhaps TRBD1 (6 bases). Germline lookup yields CDR1 SEHNR and CDR2 FQNEAQ (reference sequence). The CDR3 is 14 residues long. Trimming removed 5 bases from V and 4 bases from J, with 14 bases in between. The CDR3 region has the DNA TGTGCCAGCAGCCCGCAGACAGGTCCCACTGAAGCTTTCTTT. Protein product: CASSPQTGPTEAFF.

This clonotype was detected ten times or more. The CDR3 nucleotides read TGTGCCAGCAGAATCCCGGGACCCAATCAGCCCCAGCATTTT. This encodes CASRIPGPNQPQHF. The genes are TRBV12-3 or TRBV12-4 and TRBJ1-5, with D perhaps TRBD1 (5 bases). The V end lost 6 bases, the J end lost 3 bases, and 12 bases lay between the germline ends. The CDR3 is 14 residues long.

This clonotype appeared many times. The J gene is TRBJ1-1, the V gene TRBV7-9; D possibly corresponds to TRBD1 (5 bases). V shed 3 bases and J shed 4 bases, with 6 bases lying between them. The CDR3 runs 12 residues. Germline CDR1 and CDR2: SEHNR and FQNEAQ (reference sequence). DNA of the CDR3: TGTGCCAGCAGCTTCGGGACCACTGAAGCTTTCTTT. This codes for CASSFGTTEAFF.

This clonotype was detected many times. The V gene is TRBV7-9, the J gene TRBJ1-1; the D gene is possibly TRBD1 (6 bases). V was trimmed by 5 bases and J by 2 bases, leaving 18 bases between them. CDR3 length: 16 amino acids. Germline V lookup: CDR1 SEHNR, CDR2 FQNEAQ (reference sequence). The CDR3 DNA is TGTGCCAGCAGCCCCTCCGCGGGGGCCCCAAACACTGAAGCTTTCTTT. Translated: CASSPSAGAPNTEAFF.